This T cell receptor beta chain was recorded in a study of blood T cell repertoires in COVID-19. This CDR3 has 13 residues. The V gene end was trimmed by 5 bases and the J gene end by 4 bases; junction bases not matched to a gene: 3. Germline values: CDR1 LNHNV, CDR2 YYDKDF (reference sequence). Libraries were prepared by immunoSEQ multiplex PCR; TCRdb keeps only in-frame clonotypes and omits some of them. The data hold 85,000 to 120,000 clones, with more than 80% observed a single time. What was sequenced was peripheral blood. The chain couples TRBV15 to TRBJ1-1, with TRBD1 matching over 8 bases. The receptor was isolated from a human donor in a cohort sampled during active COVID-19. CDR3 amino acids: CATSGDRFTEAFF. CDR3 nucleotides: TGTGCCACCAGCGGGGACAGGTTCACTGAAGCTTTCTTT.